The 28 T cell receptor beta chains given below trace back to one sample, sequenced in a study of T cells after yellow fever vaccination. MiXCR was run by TCRdb on the 5' RACE reads, yielding one entry per CDR3 protein. The sample shows more than 350,000 distinct CDR3 sequences, roughly 10% of them seen only once. This material consisted of PBMCs, taken on the day of the first yellow fever vaccination. The receptors come from a young man who received the YFV17D yellow fever vaccine.

The table lists this clonotype with a few counts. J is TRBJ2-2 and V is TRBV5-1; D gene unclear. This CDR3 is built from 13 residues. Germline-derived CDR1 and CDR2 are SGHRS and YFSETQ. V dropped 2 bases and J dropped 6 bases, with 8 bases sitting between them. In nucleotides, the CDR3 is TGCGCCAGCAGCTTCCGGAGACCCGGGGAGCTGTTTTTT. This sequence encodes CASSFRRPGELFF.

A remark on this clonotype: A read error may explain this, as a much larger clone is one base away. V and J are TRBV25-1 and TRBJ2-5; D is unresolved. CDR1 and CDR2 from the germline V gene are MGHDK and SYGVNS. The CDR3 runs to 15 residues. The chain's CDR3 is CTSSDGMDDQETQYF. The CDR3, as DNA: TGTACCAGCAGTGACGGCATGGACGACCAAGAGACCCAGTACTTC.

The gene calls are TRBV20-1 and TRBJ2-5; 10 bases are shared with TRBD2. CDR1 DFQATT and CDR2 SNEGSKA come from the germline V gene (reference sequence). V shed 6 bases, J shed 5 bases, and the junction held 18 bases outside the gene matches. This CDR3 spans 17 amino acids. The CDR3 loop is CSANPPSGGPHRETQYF. The CDR3 region has the DNA TGCAGTGCCAACCCCCCTAGCGGGGGCCCCCATAGGGAGACCCAGTACTTC.

The V call is TRBV5-1, the J call TRBJ2-1; 11 bases align to TRBD2. The germline CDR1 and CDR2 sequences are SGHRS and YFSETQ. V trimming: 4 bases; J trimming: 4 bases; junction bases outside the gene matches: 4. The CDR3 is 15 amino acids. In nucleotides, the CDR3 is TGCGCCAGCAGCCCGACTAGCGGGGCTTACAATGAGCAGTTCTTC. Residues: CASSPTSGAYNEQFF.

This clonotype was counted between two and nine times. CDR3 region: CASSPRGTGRYEQYV. CDR3 DNA: TGTGCCAGCAGCCCAAGGGGGACAGGGAGGTACGAGCAGTACGTC. The chain joins TRBV9 to TRBJ2-7, with 9 positions matching TRBD1. Germline V CDR1 and CDR2: SGDLS, YYNGEE. This CDR3 is 15 amino acids long. V trimming: 4 bases; J trimming: 4 bases; junction bases outside the gene matches: 9.

The chain joins TRBV12-3 or TRBV12-4 to TRBJ1-3; TRBD1 agrees at 8 bases. CDR3 length equals 13 residues. V was pared by 7 bases and J by 4 bases, with 3 bases of the junction left unmatched. The DNA for the CDR3 is TGTGCCAGCACCTGGACAGGGGGAAACACCATATATTTT. Its protein is CASTWTGGNTIYF.

The chain recombines TRBV27 with TRBJ1-2; 7 positions match TRBD1. The V and J ends lost 5 bases and 11 bases, in that order; junction bases with no gene match: 5. CDR1 and CDR2 (germline): MNHEY, SMNVEV (reference sequence). This CDR3 is 11 amino acids long. The CDR3 loop is CASSKGQVYTF. CDR3 in DNA: TGTGCCAGCAGTAAAGGACAGGTGTACACCTTC.

This clonotype was found a few times. This chain links TRBV7-9 with TRBJ2-1, with a tentative D call TRBD1 (6 bases). The CDR3 runs 15 residues. V was trimmed by 6 bases and J by 9 bases, leaving 21 bases between them. Germline loops: CDR1 SEHNR, CDR2 FQNEAQ (reference sequence). In DNA, the CDR3 is TGTGCCAGCAGTCCCAGACAGGACACGACGGGTGAGCAGTTCTTC. Its translation: CASSPRQDTTGEQFF. Full variable domain (remainder filled in from reference TRBV7-9 and TRBJ2-1): DTGVSQNPRHKITKRGQNVTFRCDPISEHNRLYWYRQTLGQGPEFLTYFQNEAQLEKSRLLSDRFSAERPKGSFSTLEIQRTEQGDSAMYLCASSPRQDTTGEQFFGPGTRLTVL.

This clonotype came up a few times. The chain joins TRBV2 to TRBJ2-3, with TRBD1 as a possible D gene (5 bases). Germline CDR1 SNHLY, CDR2 FYNNEI. There are 16 residues in the CDR3. Between the trimmed V and J ends, which lost 4 bases and 3 bases, there was a span of 17 bases. This CDR3 is CASSADSLRVTDTQYF. CDR3 coding DNA: TGTGCCAGCAGTGCCGACAGCCTTAGGGTGACAGATACGCAGTATTTT.

The chain employs TRBV4-1 and TRBJ2-7, with TRBD1 identical over 8 bases. Germline assignment: CDR1 MGHRA and CDR2 YSYEKL. The V segment lost 5 bases and the J segment 4 bases; nucleotides outside the gene matches: 4. The CDR3 has 13 residues. The CDR3 sequence is CASSVRTGYEQYF. The CDR3 DNA follows: TGCGCCAGCAGCGTTCGGACAGGGTACGAGCAGTACTTC.

This CDR3 reads CAIEGTATDTQYF. The CDR3 DNA reads as TGTGCCATCGAAGGGACTGCCACAGATACGCAGTATTTT. This rearrangement joins TRBV7-9 to TRBJ2-3, with TRBD2 as a possible D gene (6 bases). This CDR3 is built from 13 residues. Germline assignment: CDR1 SEHNR and CDR2 FQNEAQ (reference sequence). V was shortened by 10 bases and J by 2 bases, with 13 bases between the two germline ends.

This clonotype was observed many times. The chain combines TRBV29-1 with TRBJ2-5; 10 bases align to TRBD2. The CDR3 is 14 amino acids. In germline, CDR1 is SQVTM, CDR2 ANQGSEA. Trimming at V came to 3 bases and at J to 0 bases, leaving 1 base not matched to a gene. This CDR3 is CSVDSGGNQETQYF. CDR3 nucleotides: TGCAGCGTTGATAGCGGGGGGAACCAAGAGACCCAGTACTTC.

This chain links TRBV30 with TRBJ1-1; D may be TRBD1 (6 bases). Germline values: CDR1 GTSNPN, CDR2 SVGIG (reference sequence). The CDR3 runs to 13 residues. The V gene lost 1 base and the J gene lost 7 bases, with 13 bases spanning the gap. The CDR3 DNA follows: TGTGCCTGGAGTGCGGGGGCCCGACTTGAAGCTTTCTTT. Protein: CAWSAGARLEAFF.

This clonotype was picked up many times. The rearrangement links TRBV29-1 to TRBJ2-1; 7 bases agree with TRBD2. The CDR3 is 13 residues long. Germline loops: CDR1 SQVTM, CDR2 ANQGSEA. With 3 bases clipped from V and 6 bases from J, the junction kept 5 bases outside the gene matches. CDR3 amino acids: CSVDLAGGNEQFF. As DNA, the CDR3 is TGCAGCGTTGATTTAGCGGGCGGCAATGAGCAGTTCTTC.

This chain joins TRBV7-3 and TRBJ2-3, with 8 bases identical to TRBD1. The germline V gene encodes CDR1 SGHTA and CDR2 FQGTGA. There are 15 residues in the CDR3. J gave up 6 bases and V 4 bases, and 9 bases lay outside the gene matches. The DNA of the CDR3 is TGTGCCAGCAGCTGGACGGGACAGGCGTTCGATACGCAGTATTTT. This encodes CASSWTGQAFDTQYF. Using reference TRBV7-3 and TRBJ2-3 for the parts outside the CDR3, the full variable domain is GAGVSQTPSNKVTEKGKYVELRCDPISGHTALYWYRQSLGQGPEFLIYFQGTGAADDSGLPNDRFFAVRPEGSVSTLKIQRTERGDSAVYLCASSWTGQAFDTQYFGPGTRLTVL.

This clonotype turned up a few times. The chain joins TRBV19 to TRBJ2-2; D gene unclear. Germline V gives CDR1 LNHDA, CDR2 SQIVND (reference sequence). With 9 bases removed from V and 2 bases from J, the gap between germline ends came to 10 bases. The length of the CDR3 is 13 residues. The CDR3 here is CASRQRNTGELFF. Here the CDR3 DNA reads TGTGCCAGCAGACAACGAAACACCGGGGAGCTGTTTTTT.

The rearrangement uses TRBV29-1 and TRBJ1-3; D gene uncertain. The CDR3 extends over 15 amino acids. Looked up from germline, CDR1 is SQVTM and CDR2 is ANQGSEA. The V end lost 0 bases, the J end lost 0 bases, and 9 bases lay between the germline ends. CDR3 sequence reads: CSVEDSYSSGNTIYF. CDR3 nucleotides: TGCAGCGTTGAAGATAGCTACAGCTCTGGAAACACCATATATTTT.

The chain employs TRBV27 and TRBJ2-7; the match to TRBD1 covers 7 bases. This CDR3 has 13 residues. Germline values: CDR1 MNHEY, CDR2 SMNVEV (reference sequence). The V gene end was trimmed by 4 bases and the J gene end by 3 bases; junction bases not matched to a gene: 3. The CDR3 loop reads CASSSQGFYEQYF. The DNA of the CDR3 is TGTGCCAGCAGTTCACAGGGGTTCTACGAGCAGTACTTC.

This chain uses TRBV7-2 with TRBJ2-3, with 7 positions matching TRBD2. Per the germline V gene, CDR1 is SGHTA and CDR2 is FQGNSA. J lost 3 bases, V lost 8 bases, and 11 bases had no gene match. The CDR3 totals 15 residues. The chain's CDR3 is CASVPQREGTDTQYF. CDR3 bases: TGTGCCAGCGTCCCACAGAGGGAGGGTACAGATACGCAGTATTTT.

V is TRBV30 and J is TRBJ2-3; D remains ambiguous. Germline V lookup: CDR1 GTSNPN, CDR2 SVGIG (reference sequence). Trimming removed 4 bases at V and 6 bases at J, with 8 bases between. The CDR3 consists of 11 residues. This chain's CDR3 is CAWTYGDTQYF. CDR3 coding DNA: TGTGCCTGGACGTATGGGGATACGCAGTATTTT.

The V gene is TRBV6-4, the J gene TRBJ2-7; 7 bases are a match to TRBD1. There are 15 residues in the CDR3. CDR1 and CDR2 (germline): MRHNA, SNTAGT. V lost 10 bases to trimming and J lost 0 bases; unmatched junction nucleotides: 12. For the CDR3, the DNA is TGTGCCAACTTAAGACCGGGACAGAGCTCCTACGAGCAGTACTTC. Protein product: CANLRPGQSSYEQYF.

The J gene is TRBJ1-2, the V gene TRBV12-3 or TRBV12-4; 9 positions match TRBD1. This CDR3 spans 15 amino acids. V lost 6 bases to trimming and J lost 8 bases; unmatched junction nucleotides: 13. The DNA of the CDR3 is TGTGCCAGCAGGGGGGTGGGACAGGGTGTAGGGGGCTACACCTTC. Amino acids: CASRGVGQGVGGYTF.

The chain couples TRBV20-1 to TRBJ2-7; weak D call: TRBD2 (5 bases). V lost 4 bases to trimming and J lost 3 bases, with 10 bases between them. Looked up from germline, CDR1 is DFQATT and CDR2 is SNEGSKA (reference sequence). The CDR3 totals 12 residues. The CDR3 DNA sequence: TGCAGTGCTAAATTCGGGGACTACGAGCAGTACGTC. Encoded protein: CSAKFGDYEQYV.

The J gene is TRBJ2-6, the V gene TRBV5-1; 7 bases agree with TRBD1. Per the germline V gene, CDR1 is SGHRS and CDR2 is YFSETQ. With 4 bases clipped from V and 0 bases from J, the junction kept 10 bases outside the gene matches. The CDR3 loop spans 18 amino acids. The CDR3 nucleotides are TGCGCCAGCAGCCCTTCCGGGACAGTTTTCTCTGGGGCCAACGTCCTGACTTTC. Translated: CASSPSGTVFSGANVLTF.

This clonotype showed up just a few times. The J gene is TRBJ2-7, the V gene TRBV7-2; D remains ambiguous. Germline V gene lookup returns CDR1 SGHTA and CDR2 FQGNSA. This CDR3 comprises 14 residues. The V gene lost 2 bases and the J gene lost 0 bases, with 8 bases spanning the gap. For the CDR3, the DNA is TGTGCCAGCAGCTTAATCCATAGCTCCTACGAGCAGTACTTC. Its translation: CASSLIHSSYEQYF.

This clonotype has ten or more counts. The V gene is TRBV5-1, the J gene TRBJ2-1; D might be TRBD1 (7 bases). V lost 3 bases and J 9 bases, leaving 22 bases between the germline ends. The CDR3 extends over 16 amino acids. Germline V CDR1 and CDR2: SGHRS, YFSETQ. CDR3 sequence (DNA): TGCGCCAGCAGCTCCGAACCGGGCGGGACAGTCAGTGAGCAGTTCTTC. Translation: CASSSEPGGTVSEQFF.

The chain uses TRBV4-3 and TRBJ1-3; unclear D gene. CDR1 is LGHNA, CDR2 YSLEER, per germline. Trimming removed 0 bases from V and 9 bases from J, with 18 bases in between. The CDR3 loop spans 16 amino acids. CDR3 DNA: TGCGCCAGCAGCCAAGAACGGTCCAGTCGAGGCGGCACCATATATTTT. Protein product: CASSQERSSRGGTIYF.

Remarks on this clonotype: Given the absence of the conserved phenylalanine or tryptophan at the CDR3 end, a read error is likely. No DNA is shown, since the ends of the CDR3 on it are uncertain; the CDR3 is the one TCRdb lists. The chain couples TRBV27 to TRBJ1-2; the D call in the table, TRBD1, was not verified against the DNA. From germline, CDR1 is MNHEY and CDR2 SMNVEV (reference sequence). The CDR3 is 13 residues long, ends included. Here the CDR3 reads CASSPSGTGPPSS.